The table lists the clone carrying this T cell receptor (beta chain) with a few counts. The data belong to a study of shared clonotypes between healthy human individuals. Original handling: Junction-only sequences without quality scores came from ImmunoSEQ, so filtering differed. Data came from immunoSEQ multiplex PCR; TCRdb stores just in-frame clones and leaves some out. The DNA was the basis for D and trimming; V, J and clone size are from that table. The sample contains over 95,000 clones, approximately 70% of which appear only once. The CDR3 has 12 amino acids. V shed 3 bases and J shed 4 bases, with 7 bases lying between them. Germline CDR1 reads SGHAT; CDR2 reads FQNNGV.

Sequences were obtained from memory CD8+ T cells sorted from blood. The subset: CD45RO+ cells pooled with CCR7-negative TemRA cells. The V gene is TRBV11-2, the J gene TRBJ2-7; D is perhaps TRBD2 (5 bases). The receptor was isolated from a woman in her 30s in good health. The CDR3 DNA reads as TGTGCCAGCAGCTTGCCGGGATACGAGCAGTACTTC. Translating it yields CASSLPGYEQYF.